This T cell receptor beta chain emerged from a study of blood T cell repertoires in COVID-19. As originally analysed: It was from reference gene primer amplification that nucleated cell counts were estimated. Using immunoSEQ multiplex PCR, the repertoire was profiled, and TCRdb retains in-frame clones only, with some absent. V and J calls and clone size come straight from that table; D and trimming were deduced from the DNA. The repertoire consists of fewer than 250,000 clones, with around 80% occurring once and the leading ten covering roughly 8.8%. This clone was observed a single time. Germline V lookup: CDR1 SGHRS, CDR2 YFSETQ. V lost 0 bases to trimming and J lost 10 bases, with 8 bases between them. The CDR3 extends over 13 amino acids.

V gene TRBV5-1 combines with J gene TRBJ1-6; D is undetermined. The clonotype originates from a woman aged 50 to 60 with acute or convalescent COVID-19. Sequences were obtained from peripheral blood. The CDR3 region has the DNA TGCGCCAGCAGCTTGGATGTTGAGTCACCCCTCCACTTT. Its translation is CASSLDVESPLHF.